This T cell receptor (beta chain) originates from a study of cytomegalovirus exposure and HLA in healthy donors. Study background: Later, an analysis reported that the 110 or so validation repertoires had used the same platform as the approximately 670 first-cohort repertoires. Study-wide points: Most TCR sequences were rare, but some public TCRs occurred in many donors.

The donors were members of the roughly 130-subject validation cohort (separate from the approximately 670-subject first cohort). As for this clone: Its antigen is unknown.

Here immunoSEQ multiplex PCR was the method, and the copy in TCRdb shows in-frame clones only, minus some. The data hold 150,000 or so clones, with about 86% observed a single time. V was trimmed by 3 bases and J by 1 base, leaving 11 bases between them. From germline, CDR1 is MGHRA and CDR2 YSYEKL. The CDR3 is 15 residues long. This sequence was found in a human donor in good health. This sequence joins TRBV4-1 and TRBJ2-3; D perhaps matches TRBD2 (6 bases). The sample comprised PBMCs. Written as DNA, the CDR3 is TGCGCCAGCAGCCAGACTAGGTTCGGCACAGATACGCAGTATTTT. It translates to CASSQTRFGTDTQYF.